This TCR beta chain stems from a study of blood T cell repertoires in COVID-19. Study background: Samples taken during acute and convalescent COVID-19 were collected in the United States, Italy and Spain.

The data were produced by immunoSEQ multiplex PCR, yet TCRdb's version contains in-frame clones alone and is incomplete. The sample shows about 150,000 clones, roughly 89% of them seen only once. This clone was recorded only once. The receptor's source is a human donor in a cohort sampled during active COVID-19. Material: peripheral blood.

The CDR3 spells CASSRQGNVFTDTQYF. The CDR3, as DNA: TGCGCCAGCAGTCGTCAGGGGAACGTTTTCACAGATACGCAGTATTTT. This chain connects TRBV10-1 to TRBJ2-3, with D perhaps matching TRBD1 (6 bases). CDR1 WNHNN and CDR2 SYGVQD come from the germline V gene (reference sequence). V was cut by 5 bases and J by 2 bases, with 17 bases left in between. The CDR3 runs to 16 residues.